This T cell receptor (beta chain) was retrieved from a study of control samples from healthy donors and cancer patients. TCRdb's table, derived via immunoSEQ multiplex PCR, lists solely in-frame clones and lacks some. The sample shows 150,000 or so clones, about 94% of them seen only once. This CDR3 has 17 residues. The ends lost 4 bases at V and 6 bases at J; junction bases unmatched: 12. Germline V CDR1 and CDR2: SEHNR, FQNEAQ (reference sequence). Sample: PBMCs. The receptor was derived from a man aged 55 to 70 with colorectal cancer. This rearrangement joins TRBV7-9 to TRBJ2-1; 10 bases map to TRBD1. The CDR3 nucleotides are TGTGCCAGCAGCTCTAAGTTTTCGGGACAGGGGATCAATGAGCAGTTCTTC. Translating gives CASSSKFSGQGINEQFF.